This T cell receptor (beta chain) was identified in a study of identical twins. Findings and caveats of the study: Zero-insertion results could be subject to partial confounding by invariant MAIT and iNKT cells. Abundant beta clonotypes from cord blood bore fewer insertions; memory repertoires lacked this pattern.

Everyone who donated was a healthy Caucasian. Template switching created a universal primer site, and the cDNA included unique molecular identifiers. Using its own MiXCR run on the 5' RACE reads, TCRdb lists one record per CDR3 protein. The data show 350,000 to 400,000 distinct CDR3 sequences, approximately 10% seen once. V lost 6 bases, J lost 2 bases, and 7 bases stayed unmatched. Germline V gene sequence: CDR1 MNHEY, CDR2 SVGAGI. The CDR3 sequence is 15 residues long. Note on this clonotype: The antigen is not known.

The source of this sequence is a woman between 50 and 59 years old in good health. The V and J genes are TRBV6-5 and TRBJ2-5; 9 bases match TRBD2. Sequencing input: naive T cells sorted from blood. CDR3 in DNA: TGTGCCAGCAGAAAATATAGCGGGAGTCAAGAGACCCAGTACTTC. Residues: CASRKYSGSQETQYF.